These T cell receptor beta chains were read from a single sample in a study of technical replicates of blood from a handful of donors. The protocol was immunoSEQ multiplex PCR, while the TCRdb copy is restricted to in-frame clones and leaves out a portion. The data hold tens of thousands of clones, with roughly 89% observed a single time. What was sequenced was T cells isolated from PBMCs. These receptors came from a human donor in good health. Each CDR3 is given with its conserved first and last residue. D genes are given only for firm matches. Only some rows state a clone size, as once, few, many or a class for expanded clones.

TRBJ2-2 | TRBV7-7 | - | - | CASMPGMNTGELFF | TGTGCTAGCATGCCAGGGATGAACACCGGGGAGCTGTTTTTT
TRBJ1-1 | TRBV30 | - | - | CAWSVRGLETEAFF | TGTGCCTGGAGTGTACGGGGGTTAGAGACTGAAGCTTTCTTT
TRBJ1-1 | TRBV25-1 | - | - | CASSDITGVTEAFF | TGTGCCAGCAGTGACATTACGGGAGTAACCGAAGCTTTCTTT
TRBJ2-7 | TRBV27 | - | TRBD2 | CASSWTSGYEQYF | TGTGCCAGCAGTTGGACTAGCGGCTACGAGCAGTACTTC
TRBJ2-7 | TRBV5-6 | - | TRBD2 | CASSPGGGFYEQYF | TGTGCCAGCAGCCCCGGGGGGGGATTTTACGAGCAGTACTTC
TRBJ2-6 | TRBV29-1 | - | - | CSVVISGANVLTF | TGCAGCGTTGTTATATCTGGGGCCAACGTCCTGACTTTC
TRBJ2-1 | TRBV4-1 | - | TRBD2 | CASSQGLAGTNEQFF | TGCGCCAGCAGCCAAGGGTTAGCGGGAACGAATGAGCAGTTCTTC
TRBJ2-7 | TRBV7-8 | - | TRBD1 | CASSLALDRGYEQYF | TGTGCCAGCAGCTTAGCGCTCGACAGGGGCTACGAGCAGTACTTC
TRBJ1-4 | TRBV5-1 | - | - | CASKEGEREKLFF | TGCGCCAGCAAGGAGGGAGAACGTGAAAAACTGTTTTTT
TRBJ2-1 | TRBV28 | - | - | CASRLGHHEQFF | TGTGCCAGCAGATTGGGACACCATGAGCAGTTCTTC
TRBJ2-5 | TRBV5-1 | - | - | CASTAGEYQETQYF | TGCGCCAGCACGGCAGGGGAGTACCAAGAGACCCAGTACTTC
TRBJ2-2 | TRBV4-3 | - | - | CASSQEEGAANTGELFF | TGCGCCAGCAGCCAAGAAGAGGGAGCGGCGAACACCGGGGAGCTGTTTTTT
TRBJ1-1 | TRBV19 | - | - | CASSIARVGRTEAFF | TGTGCCAGTAGTATAGCCAGGGTAGGACGAACTGAAGCTTTCTTT
TRBJ2-2 | TRBV30 | once | - | CAWLGLQGSGTGELFF | TGTGCCTGGTTGGGTCTACAGGGTTCCGGGACCGGGGAGCTGTTTTTT
TRBJ2-5 | TRBV28 | once | - | CASSRFGQQDEKETQYF | TGTGCCAGCAGTCGTTTCGGACAGCAGGACGAGAAAGAGACCCAGTACTTC
TRBJ2-7 | TRBV5-1 | - | TRBD2 | CASSEAGGRGYF | TGCGCCAGCAGTGAGGCGGGGGGCCGTGGGTACTTC
TRBJ2-2 | TRBV30 | - | - | CAWSVTSQSTGELFF | TGTGCCTGGAGTGTCACTAGCCAGAGCACCGGGGAGCTGTTTTTT
TRBJ2-3 | TRBV7-3 | - | - | CASSTGTSNTDTQYF | TGTGCCAGCAGCACCGGGACATCTAACACAGATACGCAGTATTTT
TRBJ2-3 | TRBV6-5 | - | TRBD2 | CASSLTSGRPPDTQYF | TGTGCCAGCAGTTTGACTAGCGGGAGGCCCCCAGATACGCAGTATTTT
TRBJ2-7 | TRBV2 | - | - | CASSVSRDTPLEQYF | TGTGCCAGCAGTGTTAGCCGGGACACTCCCCTCGAGCAGTACTTC
TRBJ2-3 | TRBV5-4 | - | TRBD2 | CASSVRLAEKTDTQYF | TGTGCCAGCAGCGTGAGACTAGCGGAAAAGACAGATACGCAGTATTTT
TRBJ2-7 | TRBV6-5 | - | - | CASSYYSQGLPQYF | TGTGCCAGCAGCTACTATAGTCAGGGTCTCCCGCAGTACTTC
TRBJ2-1 | TRBV7-3 | - | TRBD1 | CASSFSSDRNPNEQFF | TGTGCCAGCAGCTTCTCCTCGGACAGGAACCCCAATGAGCAGTTCTTC
TRBJ2-3 | TRBV6-5 | - | - | CASSYSGLTDTQYF | TGTGCCAGCAGTTATTCGGGACTCACAGATACGCAGTATTTT
TRBJ2-2 | TRBV19 | once | - | CASSIDRTGELFF | TGTGCCAGTAGTATAGACAGGACCGGGGAGCTGTTTTTT
TRBJ2-7 | TRBV9 | - | - | CASSVATGTGYEQYF | TGTGCCAGCAGCGTAGCCACAGGTACTGGCTACGAGCAGTACTTC
TRBJ1-2 | TRBV29-1 | - | - | CSVGGGSGSGYTF | TGCAGCGTTGGGGGGGGCTCTGGAAGTGGCTACACCTTC
TRBJ1-2 | TRBV27 | - | - | CASSLTPDYGYTF | TGTGCCAGCAGTTTGACACCTGACTATGGCTACACCTTC
TRBJ2-7 | TRBV5-1 | - | - | CASSYISGTPSYEQYF | TGCGCCAGCAGCTACATCAGCGGGACACCTTCTTACGAGCAGTACTTC
TRBJ2-6 | TRBV18 | - | TRBD1 | CASSRGAGGTGANVLTF | TGTGCCAGCTCACGTGGGGCAGGGGGCACTGGGGCCAACGTCCTGACTTTC
TRBJ1-2 | TRBV4-1 | - | TRBD1 | CASSQPGTGSNYGYTF | TGCGCCAGCAGCCAACCAGGGACAGGGAGTAACTATGGCTACACCTTC
TRBJ2-3 | TRBV7-2 | - | TRBD2 | CASSPGLAGEFTDTQYF | TGTGCCAGCAGCCCGGGACTAGCGGGAGAGTTCACAGATACGCAGTATTTT
TRBJ2-1 | TRBV11-3 | - | TRBD2 | CASSLDPSGDVFF | TGTGCCAGCAGCTTAGATCCCAGCGGGGATGTGTTCTTC
TRBJ2-2 | TRBV18 | - | - | CASSPIRGTNTGELFF | TGTGCCAGCTCACCCATTCGGGGTACGAACACCGGGGAGCTGTTTTTT
TRBJ2-1 | TRBV19 | - | - | CASSIGADIYNEQFF | TGTGCCAGTAGTATTGGAGCGGATATATACAATGAGCAGTTCTTC
TRBJ2-5 | TRBV6-5 | - | - | CASSYPGVQETQYF | TGTGCCAGCAGTTACCCAGGGGTCCAAGAGACCCAGTACTTC
TRBJ2-1 | TRBV5-8 | - | - | CASSSRAGDEQFF | TGTGCCAGCAGCTCCAGGGCAGGGGATGAGCAGTTCTTC